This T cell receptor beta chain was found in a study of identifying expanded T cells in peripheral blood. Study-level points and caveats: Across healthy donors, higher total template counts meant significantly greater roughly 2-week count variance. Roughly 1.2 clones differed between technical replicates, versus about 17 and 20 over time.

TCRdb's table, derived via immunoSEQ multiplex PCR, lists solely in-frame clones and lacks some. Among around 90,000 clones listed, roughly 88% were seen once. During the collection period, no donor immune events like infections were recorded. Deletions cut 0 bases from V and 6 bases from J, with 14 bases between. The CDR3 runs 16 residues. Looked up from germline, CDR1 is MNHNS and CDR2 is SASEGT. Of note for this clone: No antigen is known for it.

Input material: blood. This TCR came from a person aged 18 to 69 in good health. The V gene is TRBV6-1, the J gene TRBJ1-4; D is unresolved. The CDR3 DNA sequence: TGTGCCAGCAGTGAAGCTGGGAGTCAAGAGGATGAAAAACTGTTTTTT. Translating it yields CASSEAGSQEDEKLFF.